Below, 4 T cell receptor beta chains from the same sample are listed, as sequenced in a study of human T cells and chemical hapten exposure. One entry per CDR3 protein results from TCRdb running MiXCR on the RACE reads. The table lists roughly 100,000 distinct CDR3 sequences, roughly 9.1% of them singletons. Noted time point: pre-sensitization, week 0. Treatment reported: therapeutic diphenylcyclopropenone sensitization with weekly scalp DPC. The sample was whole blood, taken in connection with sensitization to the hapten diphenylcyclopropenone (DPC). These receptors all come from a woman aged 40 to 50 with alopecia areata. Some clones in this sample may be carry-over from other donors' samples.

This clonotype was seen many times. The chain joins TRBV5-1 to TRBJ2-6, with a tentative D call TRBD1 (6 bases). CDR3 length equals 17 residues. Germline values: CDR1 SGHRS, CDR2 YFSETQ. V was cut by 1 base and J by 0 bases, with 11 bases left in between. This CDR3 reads CASSLSSDSSGANVLTF. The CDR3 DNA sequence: TGCGCCAGCAGCTTGTCCTCGGACAGCTCTGGGGCCAACGTCCTGACTTTC.

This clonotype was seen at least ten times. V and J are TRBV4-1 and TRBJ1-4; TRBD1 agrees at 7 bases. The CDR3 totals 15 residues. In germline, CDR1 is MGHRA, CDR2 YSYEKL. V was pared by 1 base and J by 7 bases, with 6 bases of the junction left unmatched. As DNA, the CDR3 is TGCGCCAGCAGCCAAGCGACAGGGCGGAGTGAAAAACTGTTTTTT. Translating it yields CASSQATGRSEKLFF.

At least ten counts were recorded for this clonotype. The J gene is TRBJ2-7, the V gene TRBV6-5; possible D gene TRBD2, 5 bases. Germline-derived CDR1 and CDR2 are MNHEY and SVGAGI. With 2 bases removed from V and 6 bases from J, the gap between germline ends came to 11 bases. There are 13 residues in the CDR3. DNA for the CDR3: TGTGCCAGCAGTTACGGTCGCGAGGGCGAGCAGTACTTC. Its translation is CASSYGREGEQYF.

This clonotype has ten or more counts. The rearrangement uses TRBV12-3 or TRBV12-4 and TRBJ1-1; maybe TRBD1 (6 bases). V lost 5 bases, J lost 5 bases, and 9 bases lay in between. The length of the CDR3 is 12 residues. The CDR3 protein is CASSEGGTEAFF. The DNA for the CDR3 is TGTGCCAGCAGTGAAGGGGGGACTGAAGCTTTCTTT.